Each of the 32 T cell receptor beta chains below was sequenced from the same sample in a study. TCRdb independently ran MiXCR on the 5' RACE reads; one entry per CDR3 protein. The sample lists over 45,000 distinct CDR3 sequences, about 26% occurring once. The sorted Tregs were CD4+CD25+CD127-/low cells. Sequenced: tumor-infiltrating Tregs sorted from the breast tumor. Receptors were obtained from a female donor with breast cancer.

This chain connects TRBV29-1 to TRBJ2-3, with 9 bases aligning to TRBD1. The CDR3 length is 14 residues. Germline trimming cut 7 bases from V and 4 bases from J; bases unmatched to any gene: 9. The germline CDR1 and CDR2 sequences are SQVTM and ANQGSEA. CDR3 in DNA: TGCAGCGCCCGACGGACAGGGGTGGCAGATACGCAGTATTTT. This translates into CSARRTGVADTQYF.

On this clonotype: A much more abundant neighbour one base away suggests this may be a read error. The chain recombines TRBV12-3 or TRBV12-4 with TRBJ2-5; weak D call: TRBD1 (6 bases). This CDR3 comprises 14 residues. The CDR3 spells CTSSLGQPQETQYF. The CDR3, as DNA: TGTACCAGCAGTTTAGGACAGCCTCAAGAGACCCAGTACTTC.

Turning to this clonotype: A much bigger clone sits one base away, suggesting this may be a read error. The chain employs TRBV29-1 and TRBJ1-3; possibly TRBD1 for D (6 bases). There are 14 residues in the CDR3. Looked up from germline, CDR1 is SQVTM and CDR2 is ANQGSEA. CDR3 nucleotide sequence: TGCAGCGTTGTTCCGGGGGCGAGAGGAAACGCCATATATTTT. It is translated as CSVVPGARGNAIYF. Together with reference TRBV29-1 and TRBJ1-3, the CDR3 gives the full variable domain: SAVISQKPSRDICQRGTSLTIQCQVDSQVTMMFWYRQQPGQSLTLIATANQGSEATYESGFVIDKFPISRPNLTFSTLTVSNMSPEDSSIYLCSVVPGARGNAIYFGEGSWLTVV.

This clonotype was counted between two and nine times. A junction boundary mismatches the germline segment, possibly from a read error. The V gene is TRBV7-2, the J gene TRBJ2-2; 12 bases match TRBD2. Germline-derived CDR1 and CDR2 are SGHTA and FQGNSA. CDR3 length: 15 amino acids. CDR3 nucleotide sequence: TGTGCCAGCAGCCTAGCGGGGGGGCCCACCGGGGAGCTGTTTTTT. Translation: CASSLAGGPTGELFF.

This clonotype was picked up a small number of times. The chain employs TRBV12-3 or TRBV12-4 and TRBJ2-6; TRBD1 is a possible D gene (6 bases). The CDR3 totals 17 residues. V was pared by 1 base and J by 0 bases, with 10 bases between. CDR3 coding DNA: TGTGCCAGCAGTTTAGGCAGGGGTAGCTCTGGGGCCAACGTCCTGACTTTC. This sequence encodes CASSLGRGSSGANVLTF.

The J gene is TRBJ2-7, the V gene TRBV4-2, with 9 bases aligning to TRBD1. Germline V gene data show CDR1 as LGHNA and CDR2 as YNFKEQ. V gave up 1 base and J gave up 6 bases; unmatched junction bases: 7. The CDR3 totals 15 residues. The CDR3 loop reads CASSQADRGTGEQYF. The CDR3 DNA reads TGTGCCAGCAGCCAAGCCGACAGGGGGACGGGCGAGCAGTACTTC.

The V gene is TRBV4-3, the J gene TRBJ1-6, with D perhaps TRBD1 (5 bases). CDR1 is LGHNA, CDR2 YSLEER, per germline. There are 15 residues in the CDR3. V gave up 0 bases and J gave up 6 bases, with 9 bases separating them. CDR3 sequence: CASSQDPGGNSPLHF. The CDR3 bases are TGCGCCAGCAGCCAAGATCCGGGGGGTAATTCACCCCTCCACTTT.

This clonotype appeared a few times. The gene calls are TRBV6-2 or TRBV6-3 and TRBJ2-7; unclear D gene. The CDR3 totals 11 residues. V dropped 6 bases and J dropped 2 bases, with 5 bases sitting between them. Germline V gives CDR1 MNHEY, CDR2 SVGEGT. In DNA form, the CDR3 reads TGTGCCAGCAGCACCGCCTACGAGCAGTACTTC. Translating it yields CASSTAYEQYF.

V usage is TRBV10-2 and J usage is TRBJ2-7; 7 bases map to TRBD1. Germline CDR1 is WSHSY and CDR2 is SAAADI. Losses at the gene ends were 5 bases for V and 3 bases for J; bases not matched to a gene: 4. The CDR3 is 13 residues long. In nucleotides, the CDR3 is TGCGCCAGCAGTCGACCAGGGGGCTACGAGCAGTACTTC. Protein product: CASSRPGGYEQYF.

This chain uses TRBV4-1 with TRBJ2-7; 11 nucleotides line up with TRBD2. Losses at the gene ends were 3 bases for V and 0 bases for J; bases not matched to a gene: 4. The CDR3 covers 16 residues. Germline lookup yields CDR1 MGHRA and CDR2 YSYEKL. The CDR3 spells CASSQRTSGFSYEQYF. The CDR3 DNA reads as TGCGCCAGCAGCCAGCGGACTAGCGGGTTCTCCTACGAGCAGTACTTC.

The V and J genes are TRBV19 and TRBJ1-2, with a tentative D call TRBD1 (6 bases). The germline gives CDR1 LNHDA, CDR2 SQIVND (reference sequence). This CDR3 comprises 14 residues. With 10 bases removed from V and 4 bases from J, the gap between germline ends came to 19 bases. DNA for the CDR3: TGTGCCACCCGACGCAGGGACACCTCCTATGGCTACACCTTC. This translates into CATRRRDTSYGYTF.

The rearrangement joins TRBV7-9 to TRBJ1-2; perhaps TRBD1 as D (5 bases). The V gene's germline CDR1 is SEHNR and CDR2 FQNEAQ (reference sequence). V dropped 1 base and J dropped 4 bases, with 16 bases sitting between them. The CDR3 totals 16 residues. DNA of the CDR3: TGTGCCAGCAGCTTAGAGGGGTCCGGACGGCTCTATGGCTACACCTTC. Encoded protein: CASSLEGSGRLYGYTF.

Worth noting for this clonotype: A single base separates this from a much larger clone, so it may be a read error. The CDR3 DNA reads as TGTGCCAGCGGGCCCGGTCAATCTGGGGCCAACGTCCTGACTTTC. Protein sequence: CASGPGQSGANVLTF. The V gene is TRBV6-2 or TRBV6-3, the J gene TRBJ2-6; no clear D gene. The CDR3 consists of 15 residues. Germline V gene data show CDR1 as MNHEY and CDR2 as SVGEGT. The V and J ends lost 8 bases and 1 base respectively, with 12 bases between them.

This clonotype showed up many times. The chain carries TRBV6-5 and TRBJ1-1; a possible D gene is TRBD1 (5 bases). V was clipped by 6 bases and J by 2 bases, with 16 bases between them. Germline CDR1 MNHEY, CDR2 SVGAGI. The CDR3 is 15 residues long. In DNA form, the CDR3 reads TGTGCCAGCAGCCCTCGGTCCAGGGACAACACTGAAGCTTTCTTT. Residues: CASSPRSRDNTEAFF.

There are a few counts of this clonotype. The chain joins TRBV11-3 to TRBJ2-6; TRBD1 is a possible D gene (6 bases). The germline V gene encodes CDR1 SGHNT and CDR2 YENEEA. This CDR3 has 16 amino acids. The V gene lost 1 base and the J gene lost 4 bases, with 11 bases spanning the gap. The CDR3 DNA sequence: TGTGCCAGCAGCTTAGGGCAGGGACAAGGGGCCAACGTCCTGACTTTC. Encoded protein: CASSLGQGQGANVLTF.

The chain combines TRBV2 with TRBJ2-7; D gene unclear. CDR1 is SNHLY, CDR2 FYNNEI, per germline. Trimming took off 7 bases at V and 0 bases at J, with 10 bases between the two ends. The CDR3 extends over 13 amino acids. The DNA for the CDR3 is TGTGCCAGCACCCGAAGCAGCTCCTACGAGCAGTACTTC. As protein: CASTRSSSYEQYF.

The sample holds a few counts of this clonotype. V usage is TRBV7-2 and J usage is TRBJ1-2; a possible D gene is TRBD1 (6 bases). V gave up 1 base and J gave up 5 bases, with 11 bases separating them. Per the germline V gene, CDR1 is SGHTA and CDR2 is FQGNSA. The CDR3 is made up of 14 amino acids. The chain's CDR3 is CASSLGGTWYGYTF. CDR3 coding DNA: TGTGCCAGCAGCTTAGGCGGGACATGGTATGGCTACACCTTC. The full variable domain, in which reference TRBV7-2 and TRBJ1-2 provide the parts outside the CDR3, is GAGVSQSPSNKVTEKGKDVELRCDPISGHTALYWYRQSLGQGLEFLIYFQGNSAPDKSGLPSDRFSAERTGGSVSTLTIQRTQQEDSAVYLCASSLGGTWYGYTFGSGTRLTVV.

The chain carries TRBV6-5 and TRBJ1-5, with 8 bases that match TRBD1. Germline V CDR1 and CDR2: MNHEY, SVGAGI. This CDR3 region has 13 residues. With 6 bases clipped from V and 7 bases from J, the junction kept 5 bases outside the gene matches. In DNA form, the CDR3 reads TGTGCCAGCAGAGACAGGGGTTCCCAGCCCCAGCATTTT. Translated: CASRDRGSQPQHF.

This chain joins TRBV6-2 or TRBV6-3 and TRBJ2-7; 8 bases line up with TRBD2. Germline assignment: CDR1 MNHEY and CDR2 SVGEGT. V shed 4 bases, J shed 3 bases, and the junction held 5 bases outside the gene matches. The CDR3 covers 14 residues. The CDR3 spells CASSSAGGVYEQYF. As DNA, the CDR3 is TGTGCCAGCAGTTCGGCGGGAGGTGTCTACGAGCAGTACTTC.

A few counts support this clonotype. CDR3 in DNA: TGCAGCGCAAGGACAGGCGGAAACACTGAAGCTTTCTTT. Translated: CSARTGGNTEAFF. The chain uses TRBV29-1 and TRBJ1-1; 7 bases match TRBD1. After removal of 7 bases from V and 2 bases from J, the junction contained 7 bases not matched to a gene. This CDR3 is built from 13 residues. The germline gives CDR1 SQVTM, CDR2 ANQGSEA.

The chain has TRBV5-4 and TRBJ2-5; 11 nucleotides line up with TRBD1. The ends lost 3 bases at V and 0 bases at J; junction bases unmatched: 4. Germline CDR1 reads SGHNT; CDR2 reads YYREEE (reference sequence). The CDR3 length is 16 residues. The CDR3 nucleotides are TGTGCCAGCAGCTCCGGGGACAGGGGGTACCAAGAGACCCAGTACTTC. This translates into CASSSGDRGYQETQYF. Complete variable domain (other parts from reference TRBV5-4 and TRBJ2-5): ETGVTQSPTHLIKTRGQQVTLRCSSQSGHNTVSWYQQALGQGPQFIFQYYREEENGRGNFPPRFSGLQFPNYSSELNVNALELDDSALYLCASSSGDRGYQETQYFGPGTRLLVL.

By sample share, this clonotype is medium-sized. The rearrangement joins TRBV7-2 to TRBJ2-1, with D hard to call. V shed 0 bases and J shed 3 bases, with 12 bases lying between them. CDR1 is SGHTA and CDR2 is FQGNSA in the germline V gene. The CDR3 is 16 amino acids. The CDR3 protein is CASSLASGVHYNEQFF. CDR3 coding DNA: TGTGCCAGCAGCTTAGCGTCCGGAGTTCACTACAATGAGCAGTTCTTC.

This clonotype has a handful of counts. The chain recombines TRBV6-1 with TRBJ1-2; possible D gene TRBD1, 6 bases. Germline V lookup: CDR1 MNHNS, CDR2 SASEGT. The V and J ends lost 6 bases and 8 bases respectively, with 10 bases between them. This CDR3 comprises 11 residues. The CDR3 bases are TGTGCCAGCAGAGGACAGCTCGGCTACACCTTC. Amino acids: CASRGQLGYTF.

This clonotype occurred many times. This chain uses TRBV6-2 or TRBV6-3 with TRBJ2-3; no clear D gene. The V end lost 6 bases, the J end lost 6 bases, and 13 bases lay between the germline ends. This CDR3 spans 13 amino acids. From germline, CDR1 is MNHEY and CDR2 SVGEGT. CDR3 amino acids: CASRPDSADTQYF. DNA of the CDR3: TGTGCCAGCAGACCCGACTCCGCCGATACGCAGTATTTT.

In this sample, this clonotype turned up a few times. The V gene is TRBV7-8, the J gene TRBJ2-7; maybe TRBD2 (6 bases). V was pared by 5 bases and J by 2 bases, with 22 bases between. CDR1 and CDR2 (germline): SGHVS, FQNEAQ. The CDR3 is 17 amino acids. The CDR3 DNA follows: TGTGCCAGCAGCCCTCTCGGAGTGGGCCGACTAGCCTACGAGCAGTACTTC. It specifies CASSPLGVGRLAYEQYF.

This clonotype was found many times. The V gene is TRBV4-2, the J gene TRBJ1-2; 8 bases map to TRBD1. V was clipped by 1 base and J by 4 bases; unmatched bases: 8. The V gene's germline CDR1 is LGHNA and CDR2 YNFKEQ. CDR3 length: 16 residues. The CDR3 sequence: CASSQASGTGPYGYTF. The CDR3 DNA reads as TGTGCCAGCAGCCAAGCATCCGGGACAGGCCCCTATGGCTACACCTTC.

The rearrangement links TRBV5-1 to TRBJ2-5; D is unresolved. Germline V gene data show CDR1 as SGHRS and CDR2 as YFSETQ. Trimming left V 0 bases short and J 0 bases short, with 3 bases between. This CDR3 comprises 13 residues. In DNA form, the CDR3 reads TGCGCCAGCAGCTTGGGGTACCAAGAGACCCAGTACTTC. This gives the protein CASSLGYQETQYF.

This clonotype was seen more than once but under ten times. This chain links TRBV15 with TRBJ2-5, with D unresolved. The CDR3 has 13 residues. V lost 1 base, J lost 4 bases, and 7 bases lay in between. Germline V gene lookup returns CDR1 LNHNV and CDR2 YYDKDF (reference sequence). CDR3 DNA sequence: TGTGCCACCAGCAGAGTGGCGCGAGAGACCCAGTACTTC. It codes for CATSRVARETQYF.

This clonotype was found a few times. The chain links TRBV7-8 to TRBJ2-1; weak D call: TRBD1 (5 bases). Germline values: CDR1 SGHVS, CDR2 FQNEAQ. The V end lost 1 base, the J end lost 3 bases, and 10 bases lay between the germline ends. The CDR3 extends over 15 amino acids. As DNA, the CDR3 is TGTGCCAGCAGCTTAGTGGCCAGGGACTACAATGAGCAGTTCTTC. Protein sequence: CASSLVARDYNEQFF.

The chain uses TRBV5-6 and TRBJ2-2, with 9 bases that match TRBD2. The CDR3 consists of 17 residues. V lost 0 bases, J lost 7 bases, and 10 bases stayed unmatched. Looked up from germline, CDR1 is SGHDT and CDR2 is YYEEEE. CDR3: CASSLVLSGGVGGELFF. CDR3 bases: TGTGCCAGCAGCTTGGTGCTTAGCGGGGGAGTCGGCGGGGAGCTGTTTTTT.

The chain employs TRBV6-1 and TRBJ2-1, with D possibly TRBD1 on 6 matching bases. With 4 bases removed from V and 9 bases from J, the gap between germline ends came to 13 bases. The germline CDR1 and CDR2 sequences are MNHNS and SASEGT. The CDR3 length is 13 residues. The CDR3 loop reads CASSVDNRAEQFF. CDR3 nucleotides: TGTGCCAGCAGTGTCGACAACAGGGCTGAGCAGTTCTTC.

Comment on this clonotype: This may stem from a read error, because a much larger clone lies one nucleotide away. The chain couples TRBV3-1 to TRBJ2-7; 7 nucleotides line up with TRBD1. CDR1 LGHDT and CDR2 YNNKEL come from the germline V gene (reference sequence). Trimming removed 3 bases from V and 6 bases from J; junction bases left unmatched: 5. CDR3 length equals 13 residues. CDR3 sequence (DNA): TGTGCCAGCAGCCAGCACGCAGGGGGCGAGCAGTACTTC. It is translated as CASSQHAGGEQYF.